The 13 T cell receptor beta chains below all came from one sample that was sequenced in a study of T cell responses to AZD1222 COVID-19 vaccine. This table comes from immunoSEQ multiplex PCR, and its TCRdb copy is limited to in-frame clones, with some not included. Here the sample spans more than 85,000 clones, 91% being singletons. The starting material was peripheral blood, obtained on day 0 of AZD1222 vaccination. The receptor source for this set is an adult in good health.

The chain is built from TRBV19 and TRBJ2-3; 7 nucleotides agree with TRBD2. The CDR3 has 15 residues. Germline CDR1 reads LNHDA; CDR2 reads SQIVND (reference sequence). The V segment lost 3 bases and the J segment 1 base; nucleotides outside the gene matches: 4. CDR3 nucleotide sequence: TGTGCCAGTAGTATGTCTAGCGGTGGCACAGATACGCAGTATTTT. Translation: CASSMSSGGTDTQYF.

The V gene is TRBV5-1, the J gene TRBJ1-2; no clear D gene. Trimming left V 2 bases short and J 0 bases short, with 11 bases between. The CDR3 is 15 residues long. CDR1 is SGHRS, CDR2 YFSETQ, per germline. The CDR3 DNA follows: TGCGCCAGCAGCTTTGGCCTAACAGCTAACTATGGCTACACCTTC. This translates into CASSFGLTANYGYTF.

The chain links TRBV27 to TRBJ1-5; no definite D call. This CDR3 has 14 residues. Germline-derived CDR1 and CDR2 are MNHEY and SMNVEV (reference sequence). Trimming took 3 bases from V and 5 from J, leaving 11 bases between them. The chain's CDR3 is CASSLRGNYQPQHF. The DNA for the CDR3 is TGTGCCAGCAGTTTGCGAGGGAACTATCAGCCCCAGCATTTT.

This chain links TRBV7-2 with TRBJ2-3; D remains unclear. The CDR3 contains 12 residues. The germline V gene encodes CDR1 SGHTA and CDR2 FQGNSA. The V and J ends lost 5 bases and 0 bases respectively, with 3 bases between them. CDR3 coding DNA: TGTGCCAGCAGCCAAAGCACAGATACGCAGTATTTT. This sequence encodes CASSQSTDTQYF.

This chain links TRBV9 with TRBJ1-3; tentative D call: TRBD1 (6 bases). The CDR3 runs 16 residues. Trimming took 3 bases from V and 4 from J, leaving 17 bases between them. CDR1 and CDR2 from the germline V gene are SGDLS and YYNGEE. The CDR3 here is CASSAGGAQAGNTIYF. CDR3 bases: TGTGCCAGCAGCGCGGGGGGGGCACAAGCAGGAAACACCATATATTTT.

The chain couples TRBV5-1 to TRBJ1-1; D is possibly TRBD1 (6 bases). V was trimmed by 2 bases and J by 3 bases, leaving 11 bases between them. Per germline, CDR1 SGHRS and CDR2 YFSETQ. The CDR3 consists of 14 residues. CDR3 amino acids: CASSFLGQHTEAFF. CDR3 nucleotides: TGCGCCAGCAGCTTTTTAGGACAGCACACTGAAGCTTTCTTT.

V is TRBV7-3 and J is TRBJ1-5; weak D call: TRBD1 (5 bases). CDR1 and CDR2 from the germline V gene are SGHTA and FQGTGA. The CDR3 extends over 16 amino acids. V was cut by 1 base and J by 6 bases, with 16 bases left in between. DNA for the CDR3: TGTGCCAGCAGCTTAAGGCAGGGCATCAGAGGTCAGCCCCAGCATTTT. Its protein product is CASSLRQGIRGQPQHF.

The CDR3 sequence is CASSLEGGAGANVLTF. The CDR3 coding sequence is TGTGCCAGCAGCTTAGAAGGGGGCGCTGGGGCCAACGTCCTGACTTTC. This chain connects TRBV7-2 to TRBJ2-6; 7 bases align to TRBD1. J gave up 2 bases and V 1 base, and 2 bases lay outside the gene matches. Looked up from germline, CDR1 is SGHTA and CDR2 is FQGNSA. There are 16 residues in the CDR3.

This clone was seen once. The chain carries TRBV5-1 and TRBJ1-4; D not certain. Trimming took off 1 base at V and 0 bases at J, with 4 bases between the two ends. The CDR3 is 14 residues long. Looked up from germline, CDR1 is SGHRS and CDR2 is YFSETQ. The CDR3 sequence is CASSLLSTNEKLFF. CDR3 nucleotide sequence: TGCGCCAGCAGCTTGCTGTCAACTAATGAAAAACTGTTTTTT.

This chain uses TRBV19 with TRBJ1-1; possible D gene TRBD1, 6 bases. The CDR3 extends over 14 amino acids. Germline V gene sequence: CDR1 LNHDA, CDR2 SQIVND (reference sequence). V lost 4 bases and J 4 bases, leaving 13 bases between the germline ends. The CDR3 DNA reads TGTGCCAGTAGTAGGGACATTAAGGGCACTGAAGCTTTCTTT. This sequence encodes CASSRDIKGTEAFF.

The CDR3 bases are TGTGCCAGCAGCCGGACAGGGGCGAGGGGGCAGCCCCAGCATTTT. It codes for CASSRTGARGQPQHF. This chain joins TRBV7-8 and TRBJ1-5; 9 bases fit TRBD1. The V gene's germline CDR1 is SGHVS and CDR2 FQNEAQ. Germline trimming cut 5 bases from V and 7 bases from J; bases unmatched to any gene: 9. This CDR3 has 15 amino acids.

V usage is TRBV4-1 and J usage is TRBJ2-7; 8 bases line up with TRBD1. This CDR3 contains 16 residues. CDR1 is MGHRA, CDR2 YSYEKL, per germline. Trimming removed 4 bases from V and 0 bases from J; junction bases left unmatched: 8. CDR3 amino acids: CASSRADRGSSYEQYF. The CDR3 DNA reads as TGCGCCAGCAGCCGCGCAGACAGGGGAAGCTCCTACGAGCAGTACTTC.

The genes are TRBV20-1 and TRBJ1-5; a weak D match, TRBD1 (6 bases). The length of the CDR3 is 15 residues. The germline V and J ends were trimmed by 3 bases and 5 bases, with 17 bases remaining between them. Germline CDR1 and CDR2: DFQATT and SNEGSKA (reference sequence). The CDR3 region is CSASRDGTTDQPQHF. CDR3 nucleotides: TGCAGTGCTAGTCGGGATGGGACAACTGATCAGCCCCAGCATTTT.